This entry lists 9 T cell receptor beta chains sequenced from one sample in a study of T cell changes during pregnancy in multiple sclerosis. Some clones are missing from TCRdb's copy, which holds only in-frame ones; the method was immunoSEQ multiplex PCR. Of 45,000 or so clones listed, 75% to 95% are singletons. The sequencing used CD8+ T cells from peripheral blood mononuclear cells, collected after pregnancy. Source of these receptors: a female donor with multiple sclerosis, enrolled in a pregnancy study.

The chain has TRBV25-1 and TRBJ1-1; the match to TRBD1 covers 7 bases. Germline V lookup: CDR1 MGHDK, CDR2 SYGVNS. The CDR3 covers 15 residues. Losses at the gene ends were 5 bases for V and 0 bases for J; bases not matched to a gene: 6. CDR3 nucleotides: TGTGCCAGCAGTCCCAGGGGGTATGTGAACACTGAAGCTTTCTTT. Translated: CASSPRGYVNTEAFF.

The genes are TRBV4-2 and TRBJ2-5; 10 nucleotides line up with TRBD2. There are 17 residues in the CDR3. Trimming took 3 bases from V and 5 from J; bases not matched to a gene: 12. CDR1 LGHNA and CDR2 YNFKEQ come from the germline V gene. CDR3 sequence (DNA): TGTGCCAGCAGCCAGGCTTTGAGCGGGGGGGCCCAGGAGACCCAGTACTTC. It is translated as CASSQALSGGAQETQYF.

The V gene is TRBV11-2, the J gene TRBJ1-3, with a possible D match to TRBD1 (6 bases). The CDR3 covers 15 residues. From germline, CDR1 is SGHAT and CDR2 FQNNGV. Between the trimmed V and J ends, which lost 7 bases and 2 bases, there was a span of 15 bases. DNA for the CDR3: TGTGCCAGCACCCTAGCCCCAGGGGCTGGAAACACCATATATTTT. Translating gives CASTLAPGAGNTIYF. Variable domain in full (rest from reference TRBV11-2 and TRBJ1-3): EAGVAQSPRYKIIEKRQSVAFWCNPISGHATLYWYQQILGQGPKLLIQFQNNGVVDDSQLPKDRFSAERLKGVDSTLKIQPAKLEDSAVYLCASTLAPGAGNTIYFGEGSWLTVV.

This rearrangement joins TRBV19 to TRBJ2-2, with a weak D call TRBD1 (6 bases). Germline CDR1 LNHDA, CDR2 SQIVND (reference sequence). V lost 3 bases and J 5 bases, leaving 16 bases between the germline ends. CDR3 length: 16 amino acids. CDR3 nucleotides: TGTGCCAGTAGTATCCCCCAGGGGCCGAGAACCGGGGAGCTGTTTTTT. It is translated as CASSIPQGPRTGELFF.

This CDR3 reads CASSAPDRASNYGYTF. For the CDR3, the DNA is TGTGCCAGCAGTGCCCCGGACAGGGCGTCTAACTATGGCTACACCTTC. V usage is TRBV5-5 and J usage is TRBJ1-2; 8 nucleotides align to TRBD1. Germline CDR1 and CDR2: SGHKS and YYEKEE (reference sequence). Trimming at V came to 5 bases and at J to 0 bases, leaving 9 bases not matched to a gene. The CDR3 runs to 16 residues.

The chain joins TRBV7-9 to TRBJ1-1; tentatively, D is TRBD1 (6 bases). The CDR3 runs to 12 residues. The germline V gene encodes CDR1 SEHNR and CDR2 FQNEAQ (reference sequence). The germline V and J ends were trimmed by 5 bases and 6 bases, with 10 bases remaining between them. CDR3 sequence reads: CASSLGAAEAFF. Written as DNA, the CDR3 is TGTGCCAGCAGCCTGGGGGCTGCTGAAGCTTTCTTT.

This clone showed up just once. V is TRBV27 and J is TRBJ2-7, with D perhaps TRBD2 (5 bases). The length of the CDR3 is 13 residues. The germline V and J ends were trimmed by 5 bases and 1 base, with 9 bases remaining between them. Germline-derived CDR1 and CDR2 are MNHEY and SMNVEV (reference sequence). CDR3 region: CASSETGSYEQYF. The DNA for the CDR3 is TGTGCCAGCAGTGAAACGGGGTCCTACGAGCAGTACTTC.

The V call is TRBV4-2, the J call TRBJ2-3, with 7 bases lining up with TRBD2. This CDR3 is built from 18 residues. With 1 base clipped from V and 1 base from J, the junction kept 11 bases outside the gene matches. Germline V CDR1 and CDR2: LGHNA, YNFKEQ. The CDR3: CASSQGDPPGGGTDTQYF. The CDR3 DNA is TGTGCCAGCAGCCAAGGAGACCCTCCGGGGGGAGGCACAGATACGCAGTATTTT.

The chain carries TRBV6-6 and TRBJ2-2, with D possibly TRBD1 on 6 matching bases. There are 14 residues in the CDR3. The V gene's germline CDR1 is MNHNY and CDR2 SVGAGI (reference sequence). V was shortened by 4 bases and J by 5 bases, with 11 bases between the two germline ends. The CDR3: CASSLGGRTGELFF. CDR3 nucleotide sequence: TGTGCCAGCAGTTTAGGGGGAAGGACCGGGGAGCTGTTTTTT.